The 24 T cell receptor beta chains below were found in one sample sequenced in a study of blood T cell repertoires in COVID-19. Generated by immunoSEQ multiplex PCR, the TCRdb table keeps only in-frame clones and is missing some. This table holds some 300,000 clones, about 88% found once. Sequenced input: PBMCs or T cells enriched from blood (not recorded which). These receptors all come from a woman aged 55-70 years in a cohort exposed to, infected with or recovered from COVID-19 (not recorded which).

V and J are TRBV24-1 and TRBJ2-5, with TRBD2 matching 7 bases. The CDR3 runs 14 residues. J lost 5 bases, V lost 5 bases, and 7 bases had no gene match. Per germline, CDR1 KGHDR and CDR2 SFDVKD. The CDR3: CATSVAGVVETQYF. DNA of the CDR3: TGTGCCACCAGTGTCGCGGGAGTTGTCGAGACCCAGTACTTC.

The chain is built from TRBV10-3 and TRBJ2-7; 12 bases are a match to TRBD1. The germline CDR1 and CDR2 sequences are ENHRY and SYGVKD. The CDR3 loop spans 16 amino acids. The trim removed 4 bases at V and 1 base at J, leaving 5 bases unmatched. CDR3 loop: CAISGGQGALSYEQYF. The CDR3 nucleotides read TGTGCCATCAGTGGGGGACAGGGGGCTTTATCCTACGAGCAGTACTTC.

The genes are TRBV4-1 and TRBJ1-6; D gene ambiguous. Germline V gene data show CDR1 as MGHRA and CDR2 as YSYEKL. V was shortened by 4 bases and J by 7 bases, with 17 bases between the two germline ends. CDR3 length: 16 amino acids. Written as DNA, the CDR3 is TGCGCCAGCAGCCTTCGGGTAGAGGGTATGAATTCACCCCTCCACTTT. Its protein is CASSLRVEGMNSPLHF.

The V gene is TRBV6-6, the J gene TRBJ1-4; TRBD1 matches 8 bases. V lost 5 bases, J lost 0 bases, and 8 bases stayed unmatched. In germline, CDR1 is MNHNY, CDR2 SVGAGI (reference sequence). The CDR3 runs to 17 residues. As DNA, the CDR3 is TGTGCCAGCAGTCCCCGGACAGGGCTTGCAACTAATGAAAAACTGTTTTTT. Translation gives CASSPRTGLATNEKLFF.

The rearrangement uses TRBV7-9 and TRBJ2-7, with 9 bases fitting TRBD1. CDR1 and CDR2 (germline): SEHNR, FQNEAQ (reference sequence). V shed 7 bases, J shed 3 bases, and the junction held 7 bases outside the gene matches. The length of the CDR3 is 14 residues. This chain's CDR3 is CASTRPGQGYEQYF. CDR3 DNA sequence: TGTGCCAGCACGCGACCGGGACAGGGCTACGAGCAGTACTTC.

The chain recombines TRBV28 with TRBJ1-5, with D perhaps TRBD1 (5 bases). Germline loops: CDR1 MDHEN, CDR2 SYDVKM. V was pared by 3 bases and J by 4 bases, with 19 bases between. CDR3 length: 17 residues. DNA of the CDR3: TGTGCCAGCAGTTTCGGGACGGGGAGGAGTAAAAATCAGCCCCAGCATTTT. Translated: CASSFGTGRSKNQPQHF.

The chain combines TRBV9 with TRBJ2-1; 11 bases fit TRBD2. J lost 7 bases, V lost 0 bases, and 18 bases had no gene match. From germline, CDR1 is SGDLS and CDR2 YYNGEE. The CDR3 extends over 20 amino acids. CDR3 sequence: CASSVGPTSITSGSINEQFF. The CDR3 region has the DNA TGTGCCAGCAGCGTAGGCCCCACGAGCATTACTAGCGGGAGTATAAATGAGCAGTTCTTC.

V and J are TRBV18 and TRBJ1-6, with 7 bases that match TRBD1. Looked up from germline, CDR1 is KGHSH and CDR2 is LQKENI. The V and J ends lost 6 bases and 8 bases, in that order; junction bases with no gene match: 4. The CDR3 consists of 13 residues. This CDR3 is CASSPDRDSPLHF. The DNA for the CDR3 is TGTGCCAGCTCGCCTGACAGGGATTCACCCCTCCACTTT.

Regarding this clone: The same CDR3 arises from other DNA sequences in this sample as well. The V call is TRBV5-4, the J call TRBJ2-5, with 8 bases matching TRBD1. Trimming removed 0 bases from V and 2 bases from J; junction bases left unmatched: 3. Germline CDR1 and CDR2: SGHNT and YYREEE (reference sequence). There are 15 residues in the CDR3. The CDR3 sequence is CASSLAGQGQETQYF. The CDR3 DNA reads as TGTGCCAGCAGCTTGGCAGGACAGGGTCAAGAGACCCAGTACTTC. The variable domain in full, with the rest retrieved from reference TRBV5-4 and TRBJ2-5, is ETGVTQSPTHLIKTRGQQVTLRCSSQSGHNTVSWYQQALGQGPQFIFQYYREEENGRGNFPPRFSGLQFPNYSSELNVNALELDDSALYLCASSLAGQGQETQYFGPGTRLLVL.

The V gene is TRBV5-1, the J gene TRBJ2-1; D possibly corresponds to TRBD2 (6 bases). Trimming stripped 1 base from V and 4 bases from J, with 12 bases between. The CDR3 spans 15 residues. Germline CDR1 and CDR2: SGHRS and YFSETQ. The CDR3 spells CASSLPGSGYNEQFF. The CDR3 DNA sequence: TGCGCCAGCAGCTTGCCTGGGAGCGGGTACAATGAGCAGTTCTTC. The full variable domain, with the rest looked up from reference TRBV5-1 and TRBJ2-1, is KAGVTQTPRYLIKTRGQQVTLSCSPISGHRSVSWYQQTPGQGLQFLFEYFSETQRNKGNFPGRFSGRQFSNSRSEMNVSTLELGDSALYLCASSLPGSGYNEQFFGPGTRLTVL.

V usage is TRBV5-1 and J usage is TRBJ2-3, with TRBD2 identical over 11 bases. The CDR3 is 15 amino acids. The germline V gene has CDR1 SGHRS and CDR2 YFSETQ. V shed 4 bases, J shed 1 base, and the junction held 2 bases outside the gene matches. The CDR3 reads CASSLLAGGTDTQYF. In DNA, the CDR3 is TGCGCCAGCAGCCTACTAGCGGGAGGCACAGATACGCAGTATTTT. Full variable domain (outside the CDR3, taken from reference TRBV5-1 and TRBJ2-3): KAGVTQTPRYLIKTRGQQVTLSCSPISGHRSVSWYQQTPGQGLQFLFEYFSETQRNKGNFPGRFSGRQFSNSRSEMNVSTLELGDSALYLCASSLLAGGTDTQYFGPGTRLTVL.

CDR3: CASSRRTSGGFTDTQYF. CDR3 DNA: TGTGCCAGTAGTAGAAGGACTAGCGGGGGATTCACAGATACGCAGTATTTT. The V and J genes are TRBV19 and TRBJ2-3; 13 bases agree with TRBD2. The CDR3 loop spans 17 amino acids. Germline assignment: CDR1 LNHDA and CDR2 SQIVND (reference sequence). Germline trimming cut 4 bases from V and 2 bases from J; bases unmatched to any gene: 6.

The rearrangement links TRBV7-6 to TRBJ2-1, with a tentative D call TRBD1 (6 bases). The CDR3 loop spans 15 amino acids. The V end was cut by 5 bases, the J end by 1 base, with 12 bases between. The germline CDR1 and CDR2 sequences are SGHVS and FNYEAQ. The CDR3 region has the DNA TGTGCCAGCAGCCAGGGGTCTCTTTCCTACAATGAGCAGTTCTTC. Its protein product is CASSQGSLSYNEQFF.

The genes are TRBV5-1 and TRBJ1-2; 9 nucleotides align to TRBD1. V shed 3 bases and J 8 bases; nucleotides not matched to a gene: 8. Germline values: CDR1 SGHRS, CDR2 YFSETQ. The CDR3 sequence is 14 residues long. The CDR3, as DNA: TGCGCCAGCAGCTCGATGGGACAGGGCGACGGCTACACCTTC. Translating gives CASSSMGQGDGYTF.

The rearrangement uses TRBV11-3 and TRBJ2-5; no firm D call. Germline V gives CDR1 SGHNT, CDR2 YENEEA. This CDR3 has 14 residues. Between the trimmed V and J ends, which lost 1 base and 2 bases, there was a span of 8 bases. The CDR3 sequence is CASSLGRSQETQYF. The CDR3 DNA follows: TGTGCCAGCAGCTTAGGCAGATCTCAAGAGACCCAGTACTTC.

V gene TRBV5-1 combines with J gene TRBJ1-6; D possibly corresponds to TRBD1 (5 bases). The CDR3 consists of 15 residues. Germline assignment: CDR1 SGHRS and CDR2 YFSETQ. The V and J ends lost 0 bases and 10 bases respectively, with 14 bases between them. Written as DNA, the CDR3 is TGCGCCAGCAGCTTGGATCAGGGCAAAGAATCACCCCTCCACTTT. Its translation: CASSLDQGKESPLHF.

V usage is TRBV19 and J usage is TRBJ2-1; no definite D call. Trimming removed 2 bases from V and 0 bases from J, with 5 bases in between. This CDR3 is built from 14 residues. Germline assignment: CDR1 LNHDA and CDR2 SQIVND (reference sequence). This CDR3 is CASSILVSYNEQFF. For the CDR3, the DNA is TGTGCCAGTAGTATACTAGTCTCCTACAATGAGCAGTTCTTC.

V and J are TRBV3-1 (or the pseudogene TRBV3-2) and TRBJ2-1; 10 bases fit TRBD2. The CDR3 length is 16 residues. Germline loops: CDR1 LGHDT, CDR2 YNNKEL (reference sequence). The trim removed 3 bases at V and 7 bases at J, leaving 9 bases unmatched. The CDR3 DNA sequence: TGTGCCAGCAGCCATTACGCCGGACTAGCGGAGAATGAGCAGTTCTTC. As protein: CASSHYAGLAENEQFF.

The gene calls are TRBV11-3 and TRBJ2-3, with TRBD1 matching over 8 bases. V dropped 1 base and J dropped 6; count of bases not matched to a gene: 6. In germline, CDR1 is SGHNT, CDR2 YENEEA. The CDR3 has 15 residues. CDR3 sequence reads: CASSLGTGQGDTQYF. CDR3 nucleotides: TGTGCCAGCAGCTTAGGGACAGGGCAAGGGGATACGCAGTATTTT.

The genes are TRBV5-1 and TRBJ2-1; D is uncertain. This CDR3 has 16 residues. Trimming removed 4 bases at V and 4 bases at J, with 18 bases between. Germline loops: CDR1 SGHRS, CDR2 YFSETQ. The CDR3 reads CASSVSGSVGYNEQFF. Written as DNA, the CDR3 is TGCGCCAGCAGCGTGTCCGGGTCGGTTGGTTACAATGAGCAGTTCTTC.

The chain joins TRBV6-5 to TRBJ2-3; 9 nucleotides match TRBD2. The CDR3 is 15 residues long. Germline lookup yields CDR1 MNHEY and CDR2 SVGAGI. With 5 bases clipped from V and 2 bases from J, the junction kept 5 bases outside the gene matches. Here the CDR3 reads CASSHLAGNTDTQYF. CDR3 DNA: TGTGCCAGCAGTCATCTAGCGGGAAACACAGATACGCAGTATTTT.

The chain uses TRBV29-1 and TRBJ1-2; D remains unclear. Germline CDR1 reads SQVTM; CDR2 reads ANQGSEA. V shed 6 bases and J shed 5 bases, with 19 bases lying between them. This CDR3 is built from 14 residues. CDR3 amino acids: CSVNPAAATYGYTF. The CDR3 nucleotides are TGCAGCGTGAATCCCGCCGCGGCCACTTATGGCTACACCTTC.

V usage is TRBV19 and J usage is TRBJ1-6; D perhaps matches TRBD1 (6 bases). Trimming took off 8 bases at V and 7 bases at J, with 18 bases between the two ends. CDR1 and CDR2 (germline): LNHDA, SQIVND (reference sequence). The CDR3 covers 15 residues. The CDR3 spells CASSHRDIRNSPLHF. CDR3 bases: TGTGCCAGTTCTCACCGGGACATCCGGAATTCACCCCTCCACTTT.

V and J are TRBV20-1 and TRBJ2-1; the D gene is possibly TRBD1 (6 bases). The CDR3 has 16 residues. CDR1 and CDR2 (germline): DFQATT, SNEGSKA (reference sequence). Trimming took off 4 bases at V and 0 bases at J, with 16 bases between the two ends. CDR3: CSATETGPSSYNEQFF. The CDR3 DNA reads TGCAGTGCTACTGAGACAGGACCGAGCTCCTACAATGAGCAGTTCTTC.